These T cell receptor beta chains were read from a single sample in a study of blood T cells in healthy people across ages. Using its own MiXCR run on the 5' RACE reads, TCRdb lists one record per CDR3 protein. In the table there are about 1.4 million distinct CDR3 sequences, around 59% of which are singletons. What was sequenced was blood. Source of these receptors: a man between 18 and 29 years old in good health. Each CDR3 is given with its conserved first and last residue. A D gene is named only where the DNA matches it firmly. Only part of the rows carry a size: once, few, many, or a class if the clone is expanded.

size,D,J,length,V,CDR3,DNA
.,.,TRBJ2-7,16,TRBV29-1,CSVDGVAQMGPYEQYF,TGCAGCGTTGATGGGGTTGCGCAAATGGGTCCCTACGAGCAGTACTTC
.,.,TRBJ2-7,13,TRBV6-2/TRBV6-3,CASSSRRYYEQYF,TGTGCCAGCAGCTCCCGGAGGTACTACGAGCAGTACTTC
.,.,TRBJ2-1,11,TRBV2,CASSEVSEQFF,TGTGCCAGCAGTGAAGTAAGTGAGCAGTTCTTC
.,.,TRBJ1-2,13,TRBV25-1,CASSSEVSYGYTF,TGTGCCAGCAGCTCAGAAGTTTCCTATGGCTACACCTTC
.,.,TRBJ2-3,13,TRBV28,CASGWRAPDTQYF,TGTGCCAGCGGTTGGAGGGCCCCAGATACGCAGTATTTT
once,.,TRBJ2-3,14,TRBV7-2,CASSQGPLRGTQYF,TGTGCCAGCAGCCAGGGCCCACTCAGAGGTACGCAGTATTTT
few,TRBD1,TRBJ1-4,15,TRBV5-6,CASSSGTGIREKLFF,TGTGCCAGCAGCTCGGGGACAGGGATCAGAGAAAAACTGTTTTTT
few,.,TRBJ2-6,14,TRBV2,CASSSGVGANVLTF,TGTGCCAGCAGTTCAGGGGTTGGGGCCAACGTCCTGACTTTC
.,.,TRBJ2-7,15,TRBV7-6,CASSSPTSRVYEQYF,TGTGCCAGCAGCTCCCCGACTAGTAGGGTCTACGAGCAGTACTTC
.,TRBD1,TRBJ2-3,15,TRBV12-3/TRBV12-4,CASSITGGAGDTQYF,TGTGCCAGCAGTATCACAGGGGGCGCGGGAGATACGCAGTATTTT
.,.,TRBJ2-7,11,TRBV6-1,CATANSYEQYF,TGTGCCACCGCGAACAGCTACGAGCAGTACTTC
.,.,TRBJ2-1,15,TRBV6-5,CASSYSNEVYNEQFF,TGTGCCAGCAGTTACTCGAATGAAGTCTACAATGAGCAGTTCTTC
.,TRBD2,TRBJ2-1,15,TRBV3-1,CASSQEGLGLNEQFF,TGTGCCAGCAGCCAAGAGGGACTAGGTCTCAATGAGCAGTTCTTC
few,TRBD1,TRBJ1-1,14,TRBV5-1,CASSRGQGPTEAFF,TGCGCCAGCAGCCGAGGACAGGGACCCACTGAAGCTTTCTTT
.,TRBD1,TRBJ1-5,15,TRBV29-1,CSAQTGQGDGQPQHF,TGCAGCGCCCAAACCGGACAGGGAGATGGGCAGCCCCAGCATTTT
.,TRBD2,TRBJ2-1,17,TRBV6-5,CASSYSPGLATYNEQFF,TGTGCCAGCAGTTACTCGCCGGGACTAGCAACCTACAATGAGCAGTTCTTC
.,TRBD1,TRBJ2-6,20,TRBV6-2/TRBV6-3,CASSYSPGQGGPSGANVLTF,TGTGCCAGCAGTTACTCACCGGGACAGGGTGGCCCCTCTGGGGCCAACGTCCTGACTTTC
.,.,TRBJ1-4,14,TRBV5-1,CASSLDDRNQKLFF,TGCGCCAGCAGCTTGGACGACAGGAACCAAAAACTGTTTTTT
few,.,TRBJ2-3,15,TRBV28,CASSSNSQRADTQYF,TGTGCCAGCAGTTCGAACTCTCAGAGGGCAGATACGCAGTATTTT
.,.,TRBJ2-3,13,TRBV27,CASSLGWEDTQYF,TGTGCCAGCAGTTTAGGGTGGGAAGATACGCAGTATTTT
few,TRBD1,TRBJ2-7,15,TRBV18,CASSPRTGTTYEQYF,TGTGCCAGCTCACCACGGACAGGGACGACCTACGAGCAGTACTTC
few,TRBD2,TRBJ2-7,16,TRBV3-1,CASSQGFWGRAEEQYF,TGTGCCAGCAGCCAAGGGTTTTGGGGGAGGGCCGAAGAGCAGTACTTC
.,TRBD1,TRBJ2-4,13,TRBV27,CASSFGQANSQYF,TGTGCCAGCAGTTTCGGACAGGCAAACAGTCAGTACTTC
.,.,TRBJ2-5,12,TRBV9,CASSVATETQYF,TGTGCCAGCAGCGTAGCTACCGAGACCCAGTACTTC
once,TRBD1,TRBJ2-2,13,TRBV24-1,CAAAGTGTGELFF,TGTGCCGCGGCCGGGACAGGGACCGGGGAGCTGTTTTTT
few,.,TRBJ2-3,12,TRBV12-3/TRBV12-4,CASRLTTDTQYF,TGTGCCAGCAGGCTTACGACGGATACGCAGTATTTT
.,TRBD1,TRBJ1-2,17,TRBV12-5,CASGSHRGRLANYGYTF,TGTGCTAGTGGTTCGCACAGGGGGCGGTTAGCTAACTATGGCTACACCTTC
.,.,TRBJ2-1,12,TRBV12-3/TRBV12-4,CASRPVPRGQFF,TGTGCCAGCAGACCGGTGCCGAGGGGGCAGTTCTTC
.,.,TRBJ1-1,13,TRBV20-1,CSAEPDTDNEAFF,TGCAGTGCGGAACCGGACACCGACAATGAAGCTTTCTTT
.,.,TRBJ2-4,14,TRBV27,CASSTGMAKNIQYF,TGTGCCAGCAGTACAGGGATGGCCAAAAACATTCAGTACTTC
.,.,TRBJ1-6,16,TRBV11-2,CASSLDSSAAGSPLHF,TGTGCCAGCAGCTTAGATAGTAGTGCCGCCGGCTCACCCCTCCACTTT
.,.,TRBJ1-2,12,TRBV6-5,CASTGRAYGYTF,TGTGCCAGCACCGGTAGGGCCTATGGCTACACCTTC
.,.,TRBJ2-1,14,TRBV28,CASSLTQRTNEQFF,TGTGCCAGCAGTTTGACCCAACGAACCAATGAGCAGTTCTTC
.,.,TRBJ2-1,17,TRBV7-9,CASSLEGDLNSYNEQFF,TGTGCCAGCAGCTTAGAGGGGGACTTAAACTCCTACAATGAGCAGTTCTTC
.,TRBD1,TRBJ2-1,16,TRBV6-5,CASSTSGQGVGHEQFF,TGTGCCAGCAGTACTTCAGGACAGGGGGTTGGTCATGAGCAGTTCTTC
few,.,TRBJ1-2,15,TRBV20-1,CSALLKTGWDYGYTF,TGCAGTGCCTTACTCAAGACGGGTTGGGACTATGGCTACACCTTC
few,.,TRBJ1-4,15,TRBV12-3/TRBV12-4,CASSRLQTPNEKLFF,TGTGCCAGCAGTAGGCTACAGACCCCTAATGAAAAACTGTTTTTT
.,TRBD1,TRBJ2-3,18,TRBV10-3,CAISDTHNRGISTDTQYF,TGTGCCATCAGTGATACCCATAACAGGGGGATAAGTACAGATACGCAGTATTTT